This T cell receptor (beta chain) was captured by sequencing in a study of vaccination and CD4 T cells after COVID-19 (dated 2022 in TCRdb). At the level of the whole study: Convalescent patients had a positive SARS-CoV-2 result on nasal swab PCR, and of these patients, nine had mild disease and one had severe disease. The convalescent cohort included six males and four females, with two Hispanic individuals, seven Caucasians, two Asians and one multiracial person. Each participant got two doses of either the Pfizer-BioNTech BNT162b2 vaccine (n=8) or the Moderna mRNA-1273 vaccine (n=2). Post-COVID blood samples from convalescent patients were collected a median of roughly 100 days after diagnosis, with a range of about 35 to 161 days. Post-vaccine blood samples were taken a median of 72 days after the second vaccine dose, with a range of 14 to 241 days. Culture stimuli were overlapping spike peptide pools from SARS-CoV-2 and from the common cold coronaviruses HCoV-NL63, HCoV-OC43 and HCoV-229E. In control cultures, a CEFX viral epitope pool was used as positive control, an HIV-1 Nef peptide pool was used as negative control, or no peptide was added. In approximately eleven COVID-19 convalescent patients and 4 infection-naive healthy vaccine recipients, the spike-specific CD4+ TCR repertoire before mRNA vaccination was compared with the repertoire after mRNA vaccination.

With respect to this clonotype: Its binding antigen is unknown. No much larger clone is present one base from it, and per-base qualities are unavailable.

Measured from the cysteine to the phenylalanine, the CDR3 is 15 residues long. The only DNA kept is the CDR3, 45 bases in frame from the first base. V loses 0 bases, J loses 4 bases, and the germline ends lie 12 bases apart. The germline V gene sets CDR1 to LGHNA and CDR2 to YSLEER. Preparation of the library involved PCR. At the Johns Hopkins FTIC core, DNA from the cultured CD4+ T cells underwent TCR sequencing with the Oncomine TCR Beta short-read assay. The QIAamp micro DNA kit was used to extract genomic DNA from the cultured CD4+ T cells. The Oncomine TCR Beta libraries from cultured CD4+ T cells were pooled using unique dual indexes and then sequenced on an Illumina iSeq 100. In the source study's methods: Non-productive sequences were removed, and CDR3s not starting with C, not ending with F or W, or shorter than 7 amino acids were discarded. The MANAFEST web application identified antigen-specific clonotypes by comparing peptide-stimulated wells against reference wells and other culture wells. Positive clones required FDR below 0.05, an odds ratio above 5, and productive frequency above 0.1% in at least two of three replicate wells. Cross-reactive clonotypes were defined as significantly expanded in both SARS-CoV-2 spike wells and at least one common cold coronavirus spike condition. Similarity between CDR3 sequences was evaluated in R version 3.6.1 using Levenshtein distances (stringdist) and unrooted phylogenetic trees (ape). TCRdb applied fastp at Q25 and MiXCR to the public reads, then kept only in-frame beta chains. Rows are unified per CDR3 protein, each entry keeping the most common DNA and genes. The V and J calls were not made by the authors but by TCRdb's processing. The sample table holds over 15,000 distinct CDR3 sequences, of which more than 45% were seen once. Of the sample, around 15% falls within the top ten clones.

Here is what the overall study found, with its caveats: The median number of SARS-CoV-2-reactive clonotypes rose from 21 after infection to around 40 after vaccination, but the change was not significant. The study included relatively few convalescent patients and did not analyze early timepoints after natural infection. Nearly all vaccine-specific clones in convalescent patients (304 of 307) were mono-reactive for SARS-CoV-2 spike rather than cross-reactive with common cold coronaviruses. Among the post-vaccine SARS-CoV-2-reactive clones in convalescent patients, a median roughly 85% showed up only after vaccination, which suggests vaccine-specific priming.

In the paper's terms, the treatment or condition label means: roughly 10-day PBMC culture with coronavirus spike peptide pools or control peptides (ViraFEST assay). The study used the ViraFEST assay, which expanded antigen-specific T cells with peptide pools and then identified expanded clonotypes by TCR sequencing. The convalescent patients' positive SARS-CoV-2 PCR tests were from March to December 2020, which was before the Alpha, Beta and Delta variants emerged in the United States. Under 2.5 million PBMCs per well were cultured in IMDM with roughly 5.2% human AB serum and 9 to 10 IU/ml IL-2, plus 10 ug/ml peptide pools. On days 3 and 7, half of the culture medium was replaced with fresh IL-2-containing medium. After 10 days of culture, CD4+ T cells were isolated by negative selection using the EasySep CD4+ T cell isolation kit. PBMCs were separated from whole blood using Ficoll-Paque Plus gradient centrifugation and then either used fresh or cryopreserved at -140C. In general, triplicate wells were set up for every culture condition.

The TCR comes from a human donor who had recovered from COVID-19. Sample: CD4+ T cells from blood, cultured in vitro. The chain was built from TRBV4-3 and TRBJ1-2; tentative D gene TRBD1, with 5 bases matching. The CDR3 has the sequence CASSQDMGQGYGYTF. The DNA is as follows: TGCGCCAGCAGCCAAGACATGGGGCAGGGCTATGGCTACACCTTC.